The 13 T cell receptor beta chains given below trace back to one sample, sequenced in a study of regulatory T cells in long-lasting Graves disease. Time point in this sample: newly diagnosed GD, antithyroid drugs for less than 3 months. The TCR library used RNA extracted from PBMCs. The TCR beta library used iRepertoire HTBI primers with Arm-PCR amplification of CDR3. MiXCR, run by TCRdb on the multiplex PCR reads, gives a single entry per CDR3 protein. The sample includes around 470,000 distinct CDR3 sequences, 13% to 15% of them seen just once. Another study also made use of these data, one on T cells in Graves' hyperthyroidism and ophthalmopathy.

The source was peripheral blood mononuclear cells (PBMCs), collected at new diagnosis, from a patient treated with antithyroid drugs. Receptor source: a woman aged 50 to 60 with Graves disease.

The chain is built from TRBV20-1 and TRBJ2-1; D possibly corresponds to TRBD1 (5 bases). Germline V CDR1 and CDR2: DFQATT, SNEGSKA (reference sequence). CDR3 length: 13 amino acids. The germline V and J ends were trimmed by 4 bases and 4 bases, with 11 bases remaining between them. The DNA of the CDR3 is TGCAGTGCTACCGAGGACACATACAATGAGCAGTTCTTC. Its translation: CSATEDTYNEQFF.

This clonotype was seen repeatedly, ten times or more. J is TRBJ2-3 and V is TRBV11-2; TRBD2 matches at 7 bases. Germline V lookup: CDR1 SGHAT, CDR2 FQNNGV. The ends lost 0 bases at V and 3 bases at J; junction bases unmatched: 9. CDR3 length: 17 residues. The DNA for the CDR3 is TGTGCCAGCAGCTTAGATTTCGCGGGAGCCGGAACAGATACGCAGTATTTT. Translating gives CASSLDFAGAGTDTQYF.

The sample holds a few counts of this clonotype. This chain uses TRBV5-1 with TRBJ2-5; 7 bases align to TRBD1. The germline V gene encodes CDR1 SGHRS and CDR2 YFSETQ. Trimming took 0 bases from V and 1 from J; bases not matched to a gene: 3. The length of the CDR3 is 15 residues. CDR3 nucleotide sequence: TGCGCCAGCAGCTTGGTGGACAGGACCCAAGAGACCCAGTACTTC. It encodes CASSLVDRTQETQYF.

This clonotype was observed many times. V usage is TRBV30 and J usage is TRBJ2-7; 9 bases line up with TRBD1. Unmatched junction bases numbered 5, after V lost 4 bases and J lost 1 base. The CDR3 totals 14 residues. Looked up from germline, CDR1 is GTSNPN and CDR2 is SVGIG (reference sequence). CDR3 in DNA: TGTGCCTGGATGGACAGGGGACTTTCCTACGAGCAGTACTTC. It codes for CAWMDRGLSYEQYF.

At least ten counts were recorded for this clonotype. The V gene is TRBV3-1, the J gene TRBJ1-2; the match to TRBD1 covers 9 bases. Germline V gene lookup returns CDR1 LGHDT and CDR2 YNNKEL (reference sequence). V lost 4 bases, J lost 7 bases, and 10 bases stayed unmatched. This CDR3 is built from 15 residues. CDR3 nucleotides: TGTGCCAGCAGCCCCGGGACAGGGCGCATGGGTGGCTACACCTTC. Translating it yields CASSPGTGRMGGYTF.

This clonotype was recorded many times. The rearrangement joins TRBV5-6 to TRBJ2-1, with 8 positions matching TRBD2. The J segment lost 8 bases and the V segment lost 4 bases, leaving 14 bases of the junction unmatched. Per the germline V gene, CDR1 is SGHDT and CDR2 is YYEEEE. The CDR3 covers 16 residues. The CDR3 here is CASSRPGTSRFDEQFF. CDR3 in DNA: TGTGCCAGCAGCCGACCCGGGACTAGTCGCTTTGATGAGCAGTTCTTC.

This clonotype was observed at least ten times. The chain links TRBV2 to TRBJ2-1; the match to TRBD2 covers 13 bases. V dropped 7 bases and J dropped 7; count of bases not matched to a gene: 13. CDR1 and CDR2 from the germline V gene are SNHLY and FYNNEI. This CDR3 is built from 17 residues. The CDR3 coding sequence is TGTGCCAGCATAAAACTAGCGGGAGGGCCTGGGGGGAATGAGCAGTTCTTC. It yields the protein CASIKLAGGPGGNEQFF.

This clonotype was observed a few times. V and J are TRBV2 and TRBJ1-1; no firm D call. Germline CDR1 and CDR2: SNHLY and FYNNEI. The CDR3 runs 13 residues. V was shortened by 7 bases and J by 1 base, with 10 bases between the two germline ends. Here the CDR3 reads CASKEWRNTEAFF. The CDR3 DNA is TGTGCCAGCAAAGAGTGGCGGAACACTGAAGCTTTCTTT.

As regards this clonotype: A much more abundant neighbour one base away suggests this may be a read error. The CDR3 loop reads CASGPRLAGFDGFF. The CDR3 DNA reads as TGTGCCAGCGGTCCCCGACTAGCGGGATTTGACGGGTTCTTC. The V and J genes are TRBV27 and TRBJ2-1; 11 nucleotides agree with TRBD2. Germline loops: CDR1 MNHEY, CDR2 SMNVEV (reference sequence). This CDR3 is built from 14 residues. Losses at the gene ends were 8 bases for V and 15 bases for J; bases not matched to a gene: 15.

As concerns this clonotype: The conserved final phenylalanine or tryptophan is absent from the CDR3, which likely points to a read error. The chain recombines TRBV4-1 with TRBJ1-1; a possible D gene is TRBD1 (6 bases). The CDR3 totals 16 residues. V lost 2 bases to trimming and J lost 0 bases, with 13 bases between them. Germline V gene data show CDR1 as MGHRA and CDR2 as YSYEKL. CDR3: CASSQSSGTMNTEAFL. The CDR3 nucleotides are TGCGCCAGCAGCCAAAGTTCGGGGACAATGAACACTGAAGCTTTCCTT.

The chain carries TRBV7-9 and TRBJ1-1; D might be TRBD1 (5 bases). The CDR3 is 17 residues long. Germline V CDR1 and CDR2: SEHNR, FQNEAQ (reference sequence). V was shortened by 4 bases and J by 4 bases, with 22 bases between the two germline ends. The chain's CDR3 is CASSWRVSGEAGTEAFF. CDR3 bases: TGTGCCAGCAGCTGGAGGGTATCGGGGGAAGCGGGCACTGAAGCTTTCTTT.

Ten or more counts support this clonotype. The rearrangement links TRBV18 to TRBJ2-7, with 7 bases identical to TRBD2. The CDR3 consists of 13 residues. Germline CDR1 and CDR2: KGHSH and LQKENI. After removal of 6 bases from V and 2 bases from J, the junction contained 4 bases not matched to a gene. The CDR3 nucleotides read TGTGCCAGCTCGGGGGGGGGTGCCTACGAGCAGTACTTC. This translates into CASSGGGAYEQYF. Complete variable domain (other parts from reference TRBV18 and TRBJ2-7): NAGVMQNPRHLVRRRGQEARLRCSPMKGHSHVYWYRQLPEEGLKFMVYLQKENIIDESGMPKERFSAEFPKEGPSILRIQQVVRGDSAAYFCASSGGGAYEQYFGPGTRLTVT.

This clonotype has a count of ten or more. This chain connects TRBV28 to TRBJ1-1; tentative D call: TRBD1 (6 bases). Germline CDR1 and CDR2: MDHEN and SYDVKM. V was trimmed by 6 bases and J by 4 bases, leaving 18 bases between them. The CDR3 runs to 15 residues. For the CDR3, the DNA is TGTGCCAGCAGCCCCCAGGGGTTCATGAGCACTGAAGCTTTCTTT. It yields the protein CASSPQGFMSTEAFF.